This record concerns one TCR beta chain sequence. Its target is unknown. These data are taken from a study of cytomegalovirus exposure and HLA in healthy donors. Study-wide points: A later analysis revealed that TCR association rates differed between HLA loci, peaking at DRB1 and bottoming out at HLA-C.

The primer mix had 60 Vbeta and 13 Jbeta primers. The method was immunoSEQ multiplex PCR; TCRdb's version includes in-frame clones alone and lacks a portion of them. This sample's clone table lists about 130,000 clones. The germline V gene encodes CDR1 SGHNT and CDR2 YYREEE (reference sequence). The CDR3 runs 16 residues. After removal of 0 bases from V and 5 bases from J, the junction contained 6 bases not matched to a gene. The sequenced sample was PBMCs. This chain links TRBV5-4 with TRBJ2-1, with 9 bases fitting TRBD1. The TCR comes from a man younger than 35 in good health and CMV-seronegative. CDR3 sequence (DNA): TGTGCCAGCAGCTTGGCCTACAGGGGGCTGCACAATGAGCAGTTCTTC. Translation gives CASSLAYRGLHNEQFF.